This entry features one TCR beta chain sequence. The PCR employed 60 Vbeta primers together with 13 Jbeta primers. Profiled with immunoSEQ multiplex PCR; TCRdb holds only in-frame clones, not every one. Altogether approximately 190,000 clones are present, over 60% being singletons, with the ten largest covering over 2%. This specimen comes from a study of cytomegalovirus exposure and HLA in healthy donors. This CDR3 comprises 14 residues. Trimming took off 5 bases at V and 5 bases at J, with 15 bases between the two ends. Germline CDR1 MDHEN, CDR2 SYDVKM. Sequences were obtained from PBMCs. The TCR was taken from a woman aged 25-40 years in good health and CMV-seropositive. This chain links TRBV28 with TRBJ2-5, with D perhaps TRBD2 (7 bases). The chain's CDR3 is CASSLGGARETQYF. The CDR3 nucleotides are TGTGCCAGCAGTCTAGGGGGGGCGAGGGAGACCCAGTACTTC.